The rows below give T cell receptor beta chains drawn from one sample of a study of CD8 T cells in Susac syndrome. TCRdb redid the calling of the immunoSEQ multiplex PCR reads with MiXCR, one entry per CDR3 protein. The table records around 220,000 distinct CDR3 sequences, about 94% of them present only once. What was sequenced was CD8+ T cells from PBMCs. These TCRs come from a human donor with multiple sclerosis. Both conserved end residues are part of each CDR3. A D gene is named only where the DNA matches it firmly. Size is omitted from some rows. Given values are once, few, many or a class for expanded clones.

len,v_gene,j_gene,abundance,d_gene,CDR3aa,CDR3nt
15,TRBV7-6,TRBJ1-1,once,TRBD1,CASSLEDRGNTEAFF,TGTGCCAGCAGCTTAGAGGACAGGGGGAACACTGAAGCTTTCTTT
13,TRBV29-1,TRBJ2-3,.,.,CSVEEDQQGTGDF,TGCAGCGTTGAAGAGGATCAACAGGGGACGGGGGATTTT
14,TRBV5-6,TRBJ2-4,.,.,CASSLVAEKNIQYF,TGTGCCAGCAGCTTGGTAGCGGAAAAAAACATTCAGTACTTC
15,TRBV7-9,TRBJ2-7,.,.,CASSQVPSATYEQYF,TGTGCCAGCAGCCAAGTCCCTAGCGCCACCTACGAGCAGTACTTC
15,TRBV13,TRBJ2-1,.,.,CASSPPGRPRNEQFF,TGTGCCAGCAGCCCACCGGGACGGCCGAGGAATGAGCAGTTCTTC
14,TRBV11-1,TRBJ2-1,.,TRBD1,CASSYRGNSNEQFF,TGTGCCAGCAGCTACAGGGGCAACAGCAATGAGCAGTTCTTC
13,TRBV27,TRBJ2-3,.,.,CASSLSSGNTQYF,TGTGCCAGCAGTTTATCGTCGGGGAATACGCAGTATTTT
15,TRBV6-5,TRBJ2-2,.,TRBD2,CASRFLAGETGELFF,TGTGCCAGCAGATTCCTAGCGGGGGAGACCGGGGAGCTGTTTTTT
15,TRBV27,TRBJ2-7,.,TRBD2,CASSLNSGPLHEQYF,TGTGCCAGCAGTTTAAATAGCGGGCCCCTCCACGAGCAGTACTTC
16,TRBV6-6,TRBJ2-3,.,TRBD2,CASLLTSGGFTDTQYF,TGTGCCAGTCTCTTGACGAGCGGGGGGTTCACAGATACGCAGTATTTT
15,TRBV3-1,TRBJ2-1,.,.,CASSQGGASYNEQFF,TGTGCCAGCAGCCAAGGGGGGGCGTCCTACAATGAGCAGTTCTTC
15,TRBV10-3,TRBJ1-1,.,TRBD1,CAISETGTGGTEAFF,TGTGCCATCAGTGAGACCGGGACAGGGGGCACTGAAGCTTTCTTT
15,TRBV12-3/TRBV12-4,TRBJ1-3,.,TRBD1,CASSSGTGSGNTIYF,TGTGCCAGCAGTTCCGGGACAGGGTCTGGAAACACCATATATTTT
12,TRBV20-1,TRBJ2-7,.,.,CSARAPGNEQYF,TGCAGTGCTAGAGCGCCGGGGAACGAGCAGTACTTC
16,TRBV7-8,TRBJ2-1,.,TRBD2,CASSFHASGRRDEQFF,TGTGCCAGCAGCTTTCACGCTAGCGGGAGGCGGGATGAGCAGTTCTTC
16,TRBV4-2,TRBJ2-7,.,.,CASSSFGGTAIYEQYF,TGTGCCAGCAGCTCATTTGGGGGGACCGCAATCTACGAGCAGTACTTC
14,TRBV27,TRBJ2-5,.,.,CASSLAPGEETQYF,TGTGCCAGCAGTCTAGCCCCGGGGGAAGAGACCCAGTACTTC
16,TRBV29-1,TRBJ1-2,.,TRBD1,CSVVGMGQDHLYGYTF,TGCAGCGTTGTAGGTATGGGACAGGACCACCTCTATGGCTACACCTTC
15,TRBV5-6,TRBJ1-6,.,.,CASSLESGAYSPLHF,TGTGCCAGCAGCTTGGAGAGTGGGGCATATTCACCCCTCCACTTT
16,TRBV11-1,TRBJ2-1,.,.,CASSLVRMGPRSEQFF,TGTGCCAGCAGCTTAGTTAGGATGGGCCCTAGGAGTGAGCAGTTCTTC
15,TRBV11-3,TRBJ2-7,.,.,CASRKRLGDSYEQYF,TGTGCCAGCAGAAAAAGGCTAGGGGACTCCTACGAGCAGTACTTC
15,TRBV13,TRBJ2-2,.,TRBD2,CASSPRASGVGELFF,TGTGCCAGCAGCCCAAGGGCTAGCGGGGTCGGGGAGCTGTTTTTT
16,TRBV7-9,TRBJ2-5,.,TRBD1,CASSPTGQTNQETQYF,TGTGCCAGCAGCCCTACGGGACAGACTAACCAAGAGACCCAGTACTTC
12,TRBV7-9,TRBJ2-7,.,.,CASSRGDDEQYF,TGTGCCAGCAGTCGTGGAGATGACGAGCAGTACTTC
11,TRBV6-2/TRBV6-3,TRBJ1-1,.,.,CASLETGEAFF,TGTGCCAGCTTGGAAACTGGGGAAGCTTTCTTT
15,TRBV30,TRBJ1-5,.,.,CAWSDSDNSNQPQHF,TGTGCCTGGAGTGACTCGGACAATAGCAATCAGCCCCAGCATTTT
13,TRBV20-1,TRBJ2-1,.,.,CSARGRGTGEQFF,TGCAGTGCTAGAGGCCGGGGTACGGGTGAGCAGTTCTTC
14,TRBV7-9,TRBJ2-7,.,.,CASSLGTASYEQYF,TGTGCCAGCAGCTTAGGGACAGCTTCCTACGAGCAGTACTTC
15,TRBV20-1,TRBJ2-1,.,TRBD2,CSAREGLAGPNEQFF,TGCAGTGCCCGGGAGGGACTAGCGGGACCCAATGAGCAGTTCTTC
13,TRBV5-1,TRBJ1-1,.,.,CASSLARPGEAFF,TGCGCCAGCAGCTTGGCCCGGCCGGGAGAAGCTTTCTTT
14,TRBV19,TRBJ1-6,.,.,CASRMGPVNSPLHF,TGTGCCAGTAGGATGGGACCGGTGAATTCACCCCTCCACTTT
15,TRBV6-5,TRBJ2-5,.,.,CASSPVPGARETQYF,TGTGCCAGCAGCCCCGTGCCGGGGGCACGGGAGACCCAGTACTTC
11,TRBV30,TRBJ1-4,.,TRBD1,CAWTGGRKLFF,TGTGCCTGGACAGGGGGCAGAAAACTGTTTTTT
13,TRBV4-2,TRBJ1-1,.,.,CASSLPGGGEAFF,TGTGCCAGCAGCCTCCCTGGTGGGGGTGAAGCTTTCTTT
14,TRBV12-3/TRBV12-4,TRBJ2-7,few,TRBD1,CASSFGTGVYEQYF,TGTGCCAGCAGTTTCGGGACAGGGGTCTACGAGCAGTACTTC
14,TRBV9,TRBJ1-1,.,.,CASSGGTGRPEAFF,TGTGCCAGCAGCGGGGGGACGGGACGCCCTGAAGCTTTCTTT
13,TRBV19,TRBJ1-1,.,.,CASSIGPGAEAFF,TGTGCCAGTAGTATAGGCCCGGGAGCTGAAGCTTTCTTT
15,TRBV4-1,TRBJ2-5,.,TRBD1,CASSGGTGIQETQYF,TGCGCCAGCAGCGGGGGGACAGGTATCCAAGAGACCCAGTACTTC
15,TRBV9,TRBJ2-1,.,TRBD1,CASARQGSSYNEQFF,TGTGCCAGCGCCCGACAGGGGAGCTCCTACAATGAGCAGTTCTTC
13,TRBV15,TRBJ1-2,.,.,CATSSGFSYGYTF,TGTGCCACCAGCTCAGGGTTTTCCTATGGCTACACCTTC
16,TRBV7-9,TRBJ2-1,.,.,CASSLAQGTAYNEQFF,TGTGCCAGCAGCTTAGCACAGGGTACGGCCTACAATGAGCAGTTCTTC
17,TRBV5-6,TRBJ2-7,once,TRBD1,CASSLVGTASGVYEQYF,TGTGCCAGCAGCTTGGTGGGGACAGCCTCCGGGGTCTACGAGCAGTACTTC
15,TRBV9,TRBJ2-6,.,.,CASSTADSGANVLTF,TGTGCCAGCAGCACGGCCGACTCTGGGGCCAACGTCCTGACTTTC
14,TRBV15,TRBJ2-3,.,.,CATSVQGSTDTQYF,TGTGCCACCAGCGTGCAAGGAAGCACAGATACGCAGTATTTT
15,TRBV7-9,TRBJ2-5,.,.,CASSHRVYGQETQYF,TGTGCCAGCAGCCACAGGGTTTATGGGCAAGAGACCCAGTACTTC
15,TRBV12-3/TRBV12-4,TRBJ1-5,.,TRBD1,CASTSSDRGNQPQHF,TGTGCCAGCACCTCTTCGGACAGGGGGAATCAGCCCCAGCATTTT
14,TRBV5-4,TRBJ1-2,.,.,CASSYQKGSYGYTF,TGTGCCAGCAGCTATCAAAAGGGCAGCTATGGCTACACCTTC